What follows are 30 T cell receptor beta chains derived from one specimen sequenced in a study of post-analysis software for immune sequencing data. Whole-study results and caveats: Patients showed TRBV5-6, TRBV5-1 and TRBV20-1 among a handful of TRBV segments more frequent than in controls.

No antigen has been assigned to these receptors. The TCR beta cDNA libraries contained unique molecular identifiers. Via MiXCR, TCRdb re-called the PCR reads, giving one row per CDR3 protein. The sample consists of about 820,000 distinct CDR3 sequences, approximately 53% of them appearing once. Sequencing used blood. The receptor source for this set is a girl between 10 and 17 years old with multiple sclerosis.

The chain combines TRBV4-1 with TRBJ1-2, with TRBD1 as a possible D gene (5 bases). Trimming removed 1 base from V and 3 bases from J, with 15 bases in between. Germline values: CDR1 MGHRA, CDR2 YSYEKL. This CDR3 contains 16 residues. CDR3: CASSQGVAGQYYGYTF. CDR3 bases: TGCGCCAGCAGCCAAGGGGTTGCAGGGCAGTACTATGGCTACACCTTC.

The chain has TRBV5-5 and TRBJ2-5; TRBD2 might be the D (5 bases). CDR3 size: 17 residues. Trimming removed 0 bases from V and 0 bases from J, with 15 bases in between. Germline V gene lookup returns CDR1 SGHKS and CDR2 YYEKEE (reference sequence). CDR3 residues: CASSLAEAGLYQETQYF. Here the CDR3 DNA reads TGTGCCAGCAGCTTGGCGGAGGCCGGACTTTACCAAGAGACCCAGTACTTC. The full variable domain, completed using reference TRBV5-5 and TRBJ2-5, is DAGVTQSPTHLIKTRGQQVTLRCSPISGHKSVSWYQQVLGQGPQFIFQYYEKEERGRGNFPDRFSARQFPNYSSELNVNALLLGDSALYLCASSLAEAGLYQETQYFGPGTRLLVL.

J is TRBJ2-5 and V is TRBV20-1; tentatively, D is TRBD1 (6 bases). The V gene's germline CDR1 is DFQATT and CDR2 SNEGSKA (reference sequence). The length of the CDR3 is 15 residues. Trimming shortened V by 0 bases and J by 3 bases, and 14 bases separated the two germline ends. Here the CDR3 reads CSARDLKGVEETQYF. The DNA for the CDR3 is TGCAGTGCTAGAGATCTTAAGGGGGTTGAAGAGACCCAGTACTTC.

The chain links TRBV20-1 to TRBJ2-5; 7 positions match TRBD1. The J segment lost 0 bases and the V segment lost 6 bases, leaving 7 bases of the junction unmatched. The CDR3 contains 14 residues. CDR1 is DFQATT, CDR2 SNEGSKA, per germline (reference sequence). CDR3: CSAGDSLYQETQYF. CDR3 nucleotide sequence: TGCAGTGCCGGGGACAGTCTGTACCAAGAGACCCAGTACTTC.

This clonotype was seen a few times. The rearrangement joins TRBV2 to TRBJ1-2, with D unresolved. The germline V gene has CDR1 SNHLY and CDR2 FYNNEI. Trimming cost V 2 bases and J 0 bases, with 7 bases left between them. This CDR3 is 14 amino acids long. The CDR3 DNA reads as TGTGCCAGCAGTGAAAACAGTCCTAACTATGGCTACACCTTC. This translates into CASSENSPNYGYTF.

This clonotype was detected once. The chain joins TRBV10-3 to TRBJ1-2; D is possibly TRBD1 (5 bases). The V and J ends lost 4 bases and 10 bases respectively, with 13 bases between them. CDR1 and CDR2 from the germline V gene are ENHRY and SYGVKD. This CDR3 is built from 12 residues. The CDR3 DNA reads as TGTGCCATCAGTGGCCTGGGACCAGACTACACCTTC. Its protein is CAISGLGPDYTF.

The J gene is TRBJ1-6, the V gene TRBV3-1, with 7 bases identical to TRBD1. The CDR3 extends over 17 amino acids. From germline, CDR1 is LGHDT and CDR2 YNNKEL (reference sequence). V shed 0 bases and J 6 bases; nucleotides not matched to a gene: 8. As DNA, the CDR3 is TGTGCCAGCAGCCAAGATTTTCCGACAGGGATTAATTCACCCCTCCACTTT. It codes for CASSQDFPTGINSPLHF.

This chain joins TRBV7-2 and TRBJ2-1, with D possibly TRBD2 on 5 matching bases. This CDR3 is built from 18 residues. The V end was cut by 4 bases, the J end by 1 base, with 20 bases between. Germline V gene sequence: CDR1 SGHTA, CDR2 FQGNSA. Here the CDR3 reads CASSYQWAGSASYNEQFF. As DNA, the CDR3 is TGTGCCAGCAGCTACCAATGGGCTGGGAGTGCGTCCTACAATGAGCAGTTCTTC.

The genes are TRBV6-2 or TRBV6-3 and TRBJ1-5, with D possibly being TRBD1 (6 bases). The CDR3 runs 16 residues. The germline V gene encodes CDR1 MNHEY and CDR2 SVGEGT. Deletions cut 5 bases from V and 2 bases from J, with 16 bases between. CDR3 region: CASSPWQGIGNQPQHF. The CDR3 bases are TGTGCCAGCAGTCCATGGCAGGGGATCGGCAATCAGCCCCAGCATTTT.

About this clonotype: A much larger clone differs from this one at a single base, so this may be a read error. This chain joins TRBV15 and TRBJ1-2, with TRBD1 identical over 9 bases. The CDR3 extends over 16 amino acids. Germline V CDR1 and CDR2: LNHNV, YYDKDF (reference sequence). CDR3 loop: CATGRGKGDRAYGYTF. The CDR3 region has the DNA TGTGCCACCGGCAGAGGAAAAGGGGACAGGGCCTATGGCTACACCTTC. Together with reference TRBV15 and TRBJ1-2, the CDR3 gives the full variable domain: DAMVIQNPRYQVTQFGKPVTLSCSQTLNHNVMYWYQQKSSQAPKLLFHYYDKDFNNEADTPDNFQSRRPNTSFCFLDIRSPGLGDTAMYLCATGRGKGDRAYGYTFGSGTRLTVV.

This chain joins TRBV7-7 and TRBJ2-3, with 7 nucleotides matching TRBD1. Germline V lookup: CDR1 SSHAT, CDR2 FNYEAQ (reference sequence). V shed 4 bases and J 2 bases; nucleotides not matched to a gene: 9. This CDR3 is 16 amino acids long. This chain's CDR3 is CASSSSLTGNTDTQYF. The DNA of the CDR3 is TGTGCCAGCAGCTCATCATTGACAGGGAACACAGATACGCAGTATTTT.

This clonotype was counted between two and nine times. The J gene is TRBJ2-7, the V gene TRBV29-1, with D tentatively TRBD1 (6 bases). The CDR3 has 14 amino acids. V was shortened by 0 bases and J by 1 base, with 10 bases between the two germline ends. Germline lookup yields CDR1 SQVTM and CDR2 ANQGSEA. The CDR3: CSVEDPGASYEQYF. As DNA, the CDR3 is TGCAGCGTTGAAGACCCAGGGGCATCCTACGAGCAGTACTTC.

The rearrangement joins TRBV27 to TRBJ2-5; unclear D gene. The DNA end favors TRBJ2-7, so the J call may be wrong. Germline-derived CDR1 and CDR2 are MNHEY and SMNVEV (reference sequence). The CDR3 extends over 12 amino acids. The chain's CDR3 is CASSLYGNEQYF. The CDR3 DNA reads TGTGCCAGCAGTTTATACGGTAACGAGCAGTACTTC.

The V gene is TRBV12-3 or TRBV12-4, the J gene TRBJ2-5; 9 bases agree with TRBD2. This CDR3 region has 14 residues. V trimming: 5 bases; J trimming: 2 bases; junction bases outside the gene matches: 3. CDR3 sequence (DNA): TGTGCCAGCAGTGAGACTAGCGGACAAGAGACCCAGTACTTC. This encodes CASSETSGQETQYF.

The chain is built from TRBV20-1 and TRBJ2-7; 11 bases map to TRBD1. Germline loops: CDR1 DFQATT, CDR2 SNEGSKA (reference sequence). This CDR3 region has 15 residues. V lost 4 bases to trimming and J lost 3 bases; unmatched junction nucleotides: 8. CDR3 DNA: TGCAGTGCTACAGACCGGGACAGGGGGATCTACGAGCAGTACTTC. Translated, it gives CSATDRDRGIYEQYF.

Here the CDR3 reads CASSSGRGGAEQFF. CDR3 sequence (DNA): TGTGCCAGCAGCTCCGGACGAGGGGGAGCGGAGCAGTTCTTC. The rearrangement links TRBV7-3 to TRBJ2-1, with D perhaps matching TRBD1 (6 bases). With 4 bases removed from V and 10 bases from J, the gap between germline ends came to 17 bases. Germline lookup yields CDR1 SGHTA and CDR2 FQGTGA. This CDR3 has 14 amino acids.

In its sample, this clonotype was seen a few times. The rearrangement joins TRBV3-1 to TRBJ2-5, with 8 nucleotides matching TRBD1. Germline values: CDR1 LGHDT, CDR2 YNNKEL (reference sequence). The CDR3 spans 16 residues. V shed 0 bases, J shed 0 bases, and the junction held 3 bases outside the gene matches. The CDR3 sequence: CASSQDWTGYQETQYF. For the CDR3, the DNA is TGTGCCAGCAGCCAAGATTGGACAGGGTACCAAGAGACCCAGTACTTC.

The chain recombines TRBV29-1 with TRBJ1-2; D is unclear. Germline V gene sequence: CDR1 SQVTM, CDR2 ANQGSEA. V gave up 4 bases and J gave up 5 bases, with 17 bases separating them. The CDR3 spans 14 residues. This chain's CDR3 is CSVADPLFSYGYTF. The CDR3, as DNA: TGCAGCGTTGCTGATCCCCTTTTTTCATATGGCTACACCTTC.

This chain uses TRBV19 with TRBJ2-5; a possible D gene is TRBD2 (5 bases). The CDR3 is 13 amino acids. From germline, CDR1 is LNHDA and CDR2 SQIVND (reference sequence). Trimming took off 3 bases at V and 5 bases at J, with 10 bases between the two ends. DNA of the CDR3: TGTGCCAGTAGTATCCTAGCATGGGAGACCCAGTACTTC. Translation: CASSILAWETQYF.

This clonotype was counted only a few times. The rearrangement joins TRBV12-3 or TRBV12-4 to TRBJ1-5; 9 bases agree with TRBD1. The CDR3 is 15 residues long. Unmatched junction bases numbered 8, after V lost 5 bases and J lost 6 bases. The CDR3 spells CASSLDRGGLQPQHF. CDR3 coding DNA: TGTGCCAGCAGTCTCGACAGGGGGGGGCTTCAGCCCCAGCATTTT.

This clonotype appeared a few times. This chain links TRBV12-3 or TRBV12-4 with TRBJ1-4; 8 bases are shared with TRBD1. V lost 4 bases to trimming and J lost 3 bases; unmatched junction nucleotides: 4. The CDR3 extends over 15 amino acids. The CDR3 region is CASSSGQGSNEKLFF. In DNA, the CDR3 is TGTGCCAGCAGTTCCGGACAGGGATCTAATGAAAAACTGTTTTTT.

This clonotype turned up a few times. This rearrangement joins TRBV18 to TRBJ2-1; D ambiguous. This CDR3 spans 15 amino acids. The V and J ends lost 1 base and 7 bases respectively, with 14 bases between them. Germline V CDR1 and CDR2: KGHSH, LQKENI. The CDR3 nucleotides read TGTGCCAGCTCACCACTGCGACCCCTGGGGAATGAGCAGTTCTTC. Translation gives CASSPLRPLGNEQFF.

This clonotype appeared a few times. The chain joins TRBV7-2 to TRBJ2-5; 7 bases line up with TRBD1. CDR1 is SGHTA and CDR2 is FQGNSA in the germline V gene. V was clipped by 1 base and J by 5 bases; unmatched bases: 7. The CDR3 spans 15 residues. The DNA of the CDR3 is TGTGCCAGCAGCTTAGGGTCAGCCAGGGGGGAGACCCAGTACTTC. It yields the protein CASSLGSARGETQYF.

Comments on this clonotype: It is likely a read error, because the conserved phenylalanine at the end of the CDR3 is missing. The V and J genes are TRBV20-1 and TRBJ2-6; tentative D call: TRBD1 (5 bases). The V end was cut by 6 bases, the J end by 0 bases, with 15 bases between. Germline values: CDR1 DFQATT, CDR2 SNEGSKA (reference sequence). The CDR3 sequence is 16 residues long. CDR3 in DNA: TGCAGTGCCGCTCAGGGTCCGCCCTCTGGGGCCAACGTCCTGACTGTC. Translated: CSAAQGPPSGANVLTV.

To note about this clonotype: A read error may account for a junction end that differs from germline. This chain uses TRBV10-3 with TRBJ2-5; the match to TRBD1 covers 7 bases. The DNA end is a closer match to TRBJ2-7, so the J assignment may be wrong. The CDR3 sequence is 15 residues long. Germline CDR1 ENHRY, CDR2 SYGVKD. The CDR3 nucleotides read TGTACCATCAGTGAGTCGACAGGGCAGACCTACGAGCAGTACTTC. Protein product: CTISESTGQTYEQYF.

V is TRBV6-5 and J is TRBJ2-7; D possibly uses TRBD1 or TRBD2 (6 bases each). Germline V gene sequence: CDR1 MNHEY, CDR2 SVGAGI. This CDR3 has 16 residues. V lost 4 bases and J 5 bases, leaving 21 bases between the germline ends. The CDR3, as DNA: TGTGCCAGCAGTTCCCCTTGGGGGGCGCGCAAGAACGAGCAGTACTTC. Protein product: CASSSPWGARKNEQYF.

This chain links TRBV2 with TRBJ2-3, with 9 bases lining up with TRBD1. Germline values: CDR1 SNHLY, CDR2 FYNNEI. The CDR3 is 15 residues long. J lost 2 bases, V lost 5 bases, and 5 bases had no gene match. For the CDR3, the DNA is TGTGCCAGCAGTCGGGACAGGGCTCCCACAGATACGCAGTATTTT. This encodes CASSRDRAPTDTQYF. The full variable domain, in which reference TRBV2 and TRBJ2-3 provide the parts outside the CDR3, is EPEVTQTPSHQVTQMGQEVILRCVPISNHLYFYWYRQILGQKVEFLVSFYNNEISEKSEIFDDQFSVERPDGSNFTLKIRSTKLEDSAMYFCASSRDRAPTDTQYFGPGTRLTVL.

This chain links TRBV7-9 with TRBJ2-7; 7 bases line up with TRBD1. The CDR3 sequence is 18 residues long. Germline V gene data show CDR1 as SEHNR and CDR2 as FQNEAQ (reference sequence). Germline trimming cut 4 bases from V and 0 bases from J; bases unmatched to any gene: 15. This chain's CDR3 is CASSSNLQTGTASYEQYF. DNA of the CDR3: TGTGCCAGCAGCTCCAACCTTCAAACCGGGACAGCCTCCTACGAGCAGTACTTC.

This clonotype showed up many times. The chain couples TRBV7-9 to TRBJ2-7; 10 bases are a match to TRBD1. Germline V gene data show CDR1 as SEHNR and CDR2 as FQNEAQ (reference sequence). V lost 4 bases, J lost 5 bases, and 5 bases stayed unmatched. The CDR3 covers 14 residues. The CDR3 protein is CASSSPGQGNEQYF. DNA of the CDR3: TGTGCCAGCAGCTCCCCGGGACAGGGGAACGAGCAGTACTTC.

This chain connects TRBV15 to TRBJ2-7, with D possibly matching TRBD2 (6 bases). The CDR3 has 15 residues. Deletions cut 0 bases from V and 1 base from J, with 10 bases between. Germline V lookup: CDR1 LNHNV, CDR2 YYDKDF (reference sequence). The CDR3 DNA follows: TGTGCCACCAGCAGAGATCCCGGGACTTCCTACGAGCAGTACTTC. As protein: CATSRDPGTSYEQYF.